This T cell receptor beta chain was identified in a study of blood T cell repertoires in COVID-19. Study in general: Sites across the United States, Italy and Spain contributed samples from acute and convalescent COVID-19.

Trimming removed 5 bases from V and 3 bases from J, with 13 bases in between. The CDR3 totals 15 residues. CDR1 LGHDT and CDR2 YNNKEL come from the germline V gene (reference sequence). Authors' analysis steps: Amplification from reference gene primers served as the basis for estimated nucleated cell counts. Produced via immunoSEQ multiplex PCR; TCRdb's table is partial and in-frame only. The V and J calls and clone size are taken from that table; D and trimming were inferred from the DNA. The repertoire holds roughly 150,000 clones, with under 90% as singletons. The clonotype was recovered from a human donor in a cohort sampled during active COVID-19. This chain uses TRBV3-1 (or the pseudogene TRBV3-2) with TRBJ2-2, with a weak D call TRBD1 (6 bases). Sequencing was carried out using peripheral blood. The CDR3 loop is CASSFAGTYTGELFF. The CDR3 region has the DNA TGTGCCAGCAGCTTCGCCGGGACATACACCGGGGAGCTGTTTTTT.